A selection of T cell receptor beta chains follows, all from one sample in a study of T cells in Graves' hyperthyroidism and ophthalmopathy. Via MiXCR, TCRdb re-called the multiplex PCR reads, giving one row per CDR3 protein. The table has around 620,000 distinct CDR3 sequences, 15% to 20% seen once. The sequenced material came from blood. All receptors come from a woman aged 25-40 years with Graves' hyperthyroidism. CDR3s include the opening cysteine and the closing phenylalanine or tryptophan. The D gene is left open where the match is weak. The size of a clone is reported for some rows only, either as once, few or many, or as a class for expanded clones.

TRBD1,few,TRBV4-1,CASSLRDSVYGYTF
NA,many,TRBV28,CASRGGEGAQPQHF
NA,many,TRBV27,CASSPFGINTEAFF
NA,many,TRBV5-1,CASSLGAGVADTQYF
TRBD2,few,TRBV7-2,CASSWMGREVFF
NA,many,TRBV29-1,CSVFLTSSYEQYF
NA,NA,TRBV11-2,CASSLDSVEQYF
TRBD2,few,TRBV20-1,CSARGYGRGTYNEQFF
NA,NA,TRBV19,CASSTLDSNNEKLFF
NA,few,TRBV6-1,CASRLRGTGNTIYF
TRBD1,many,TRBV28,CASTPGQGGEQYF
NA,NA,TRBV2,CASSERHTDTQYF
TRBD1,many,TRBV5-5,CASSTGQGKGYTF
TRBD2,few,TRBV28,CASSPQGLAGRYEQYF
NA,once,TRBV19,CASSKVAKNNEQFF
NA,many,TRBV7-8,CASSLAHGRDGDEQYF
TRBD1,many,TRBV25-1,CASSNDRGFHEQYF
NA,NA,TRBV27,CASSSLGGTSGNTIYF
TRBD2,many,TRBV11-3,CASSTVAGGRNEQFF
NA,NA,TRBV9,CASSSSGSGGTDTQYF
NA,few,TRBV19,CASSIDHGVGDTDTQYF
NA,NA,TRBV29-1,CSVGRDTGTGELFF
NA,many,TRBV11-2,CASSLNIHEQFF
NA,many,TRBV5-1,CASSHGRDTEAFF
NA,many,TRBV5-1,CASSFLGGADTQYF
NA,few,TRBV20-1,CSAYKGFSEKLFF
TRBD2,NA,TRBV6-1,CASSAPSGRWYYEQYF
NA,many,TRBV28,CASNRDVPYEQYF
NA,few,TRBV20-1,CSARDFARPYSYEQYF
TRBD2,NA,TRBV28,CASSSIPRTSGRVEQYF
NA,NA,TRBV9,CASSVWTGELFF
NA,few,TRBV7-7,CASSVWAGELFF
NA,NA,TRBV29-1,CSVWGEEGDGYTF
NA,many,TRBV20-1,CSVETNEQFF
NA,NA,TRBV30,CAWRAVEQFF
NA,few,TRBV20-1,CSASAGPYNEQFF
NA,NA,TRBV28,CASSTRRGNTGELFF
TRBD2,many,TRBV5-8,CASSLGGLADTDTQYF
NA,many,TRBV12-3/TRBV12-4,CASNHGDGSYEQYF
NA,many,TRBV3-1,CASSQVVTGRETQYF
NA,many,TRBV28,CATSPGNQPQHF